The table lists the clone carrying this T cell receptor beta chain with a few counts. Its antigen is not known. The CDR3 loop spans 17 amino acids. With 6 bases clipped from V and 1 base from J, the junction kept 12 bases outside the gene matches. Germline CDR1 is MNHNS and CDR2 is SASEGT. The data are from a study of blood T cells in healthy people across ages. Overall study: When template switching was applied, about one barcoded beta molecule was captured per two T cells. Notes on the study in general: CMV infection status of these donors was not known. Both higher diversity and more naive CD4+ cells marked long-lived donors when set against aged donors.

PCR was performed a second time for about 7 to 11 cycles using a sample-barcoded 5' primer and a J-beta primer mix. One entry per CDR3 protein results from TCRdb running MiXCR on the 5' RACE reads. Among about a million distinct CDR3 sequences listed, 35% to 45% were seen once. This rearrangement joins TRBV6-1 to TRBJ1-2; 9 positions agree with TRBD1. The sequenced sample was blood. This TCR was recovered from a man aged 18 to 35 in good health. CDR3 sequence reads: CASSSGTGIWLNYGYTF. The CDR3 nucleotides read TGTGCCAGCAGCTCCGGGACAGGGATTTGGCTTAACTATGGCTACACCTTC.